This passage covers 15 T cell receptor beta chains from one sample sequenced in a study of blood T cell repertoires in COVID-19. Here immunoSEQ multiplex PCR was the method, and the copy in TCRdb shows in-frame clones only, minus some. The repertoire has approximately 300,000 clones, more than 75% of them found once; the top ten carry approximately 4%. The sample comprised peripheral blood. The receptors shown here come from a woman aged 45 to 65 with active or convalescent COVID-19.

In its sample, this clone was seen once. The chain links TRBV4-1 to TRBJ2-7; tentatively, D is TRBD2 (5 bases). The germline V and J ends were trimmed by 1 base and 1 base, with 11 bases remaining between them. Per germline, CDR1 MGHRA and CDR2 YSYEKL. The CDR3 length is 15 residues. CDR3 coding DNA: TGCGCCAGCAGCCAAGTTATCGGGGTTTCCTACGAGCAGTACTTC. Its translation is CASSQVIGVSYEQYF.

The gene calls are TRBV7-9 and TRBJ1-4; the match to TRBD1 covers 7 bases. Trimming cost V 4 bases and J 3 bases; bases outside gene matches: 5. CDR1 SEHNR and CDR2 FQNEAQ come from the germline V gene (reference sequence). This CDR3 contains 15 residues. The CDR3 DNA follows: TGTGCCAGCAGCTCCCTCGGGACAGCTAATGAAAAACTGTTTTTT. It yields the protein CASSSLGTANEKLFF.

The rearrangement joins TRBV14 to TRBJ1-1; D unresolved. In germline, CDR1 is SGHDN, CDR2 FVKESK. The V and J ends lost 1 base and 4 bases respectively, with 7 bases between them. This CDR3 spans 13 amino acids. The CDR3 spells CASSQVRVTEAFF. The CDR3, as DNA: TGTGCCAGCAGCCAAGTGAGGGTCACTGAAGCTTTCTTT.

J is TRBJ2-7 and V is TRBV9, with D unclear. V was trimmed by 4 bases and J by 6 bases, leaving 14 bases between them. The CDR3 length is 13 residues. Germline CDR1 and CDR2: SGDLS and YYNGEE. The CDR3 DNA reads as TGTGCCAGCAGCCCCCAACAATTGGCCGAGCAGTACTTC. It specifies CASSPQQLAEQYF.

The chain employs TRBV4-3 and TRBJ2-3; 9 bases fit TRBD2. Germline values: CDR1 LGHNA, CDR2 YSLEER. V was pared by 0 bases and J by 5 bases, with 6 bases of the junction left unmatched. This CDR3 has 16 amino acids. The CDR3 region has the DNA TGCGCCAGCAGCCAAGATCTAGCGGGGTTAATAGATACGCAGTATTTT. Translation gives CASSQDLAGLIDTQYF.

The chain employs TRBV5-8 and TRBJ2-7; TRBD1 matches at 12 bases. J lost 5 bases, V lost 3 bases, and 9 bases had no gene match. CDR1 is SGHTS and CDR2 is YDEGEE in the germline V gene. The CDR3 has 16 amino acids. The CDR3 sequence: CASSYPPGTGGNEQYF. CDR3 DNA: TGTGCCAGCAGCTATCCACCCGGGACAGGGGGCAACGAGCAGTACTTC.

V is TRBV7-2 and J is TRBJ1-2, with TRBD1 matching over 7 bases. The V gene's germline CDR1 is SGHTA and CDR2 FQGNSA. This CDR3 comprises 17 residues. After removal of 1 base from V and 4 bases from J, the junction contained 12 bases not matched to a gene. CDR3 DNA: TGTGCCAGCAGCTTAGAGGCCCCTAAAGGGGGCGGCTATGGCTACACCTTC. It encodes CASSLEAPKGGGYGYTF.

This clone was detected only a few times. The chain is built from TRBV11-2 and TRBJ1-1, with 7 bases matching TRBD1. With 2 bases clipped from V and 4 bases from J, the junction kept 4 bases outside the gene matches. The CDR3 totals 14 residues. CDR1 SGHAT and CDR2 FQNNGV come from the germline V gene. CDR3 protein: CASSLRPGGTEAFF. The CDR3 coding sequence is TGTGCCAGCAGCTTAAGGCCAGGGGGCACTGAAGCTTTCTTT. The full variable domain, completed using reference TRBV11-2 and TRBJ1-1, is EAGVAQSPRYKIIEKRQSVAFWCNPISGHATLYWYQQILGQGPKLLIQFQNNGVVDDSQLPKDRFSAERLKGVDSTLKIQPAKLEDSAVYLCASSLRPGGTEAFFGQGTRLTVV.

J is TRBJ2-2 and V is TRBV5-1; D ambiguous. This CDR3 is 13 amino acids long. V was shortened by 6 bases and J by 2 bases, with 8 bases between the two germline ends. The germline gives CDR1 SGHRS, CDR2 YFSETQ. CDR3 bases: TGCGCCAGCACCCCCCCAAACACCGGGGAGCTGTTTTTT. Encoded protein: CASTPPNTGELFF.

The chain recombines TRBV15 with TRBJ1-1; the match to TRBD1 covers 7 bases. The V gene end was trimmed by 2 bases and the J gene end by 2 bases; junction bases not matched to a gene: 8. The CDR3 covers 16 residues. Per the germline V gene, CDR1 is LNHNV and CDR2 is YYDKDF (reference sequence). The CDR3 reads CATSRPRQGLNTEAFF. The CDR3 DNA sequence: TGTGCCACCAGCAGACCGAGACAGGGTCTAAACACTGAAGCTTTCTTT.

As concerns this clone: The same CDR3 also results from other DNA sequences found in this sample. This chain connects TRBV28 to TRBJ2-7, with TRBD2 as a possible D gene (5 bases). Germline-derived CDR1 and CDR2 are MDHEN and SYDVKM. V was clipped by 5 bases and J by 6 bases, with 8 bases between them. This CDR3 region has 11 residues. CDR3 bases: TGTGCCAGCAGTCTCCGGGGCGAGCAGTACTTC. It encodes CASSLRGEQYF.

This chain connects TRBV18 to TRBJ1-2, with D unresolved. The V and J ends lost 2 bases and 3 bases respectively, with 10 bases between them. The CDR3 has 14 residues. CDR1 and CDR2 (germline): KGHSH, LQKENI. The CDR3: CASSPNPVYYGYTF. CDR3 DNA: TGTGCCAGCTCACCAAATCCAGTTTACTATGGCTACACCTTC.

This chain joins TRBV4-3 and TRBJ2-1; possible D gene TRBD1, 5 bases. CDR1 LGHNA and CDR2 YSLEER come from the germline V gene. The CDR3 has 16 residues. V was shortened by 1 base and J by 6 bases, with 16 bases between the two germline ends. This CDR3 reads CASSQGVGATGNEQFF. In DNA form, the CDR3 reads TGCGCCAGCAGCCAAGGGGTTGGGGCCACGGGCAATGAGCAGTTCTTC.

There are a few counts of this clone. V is TRBV7-2 and J is TRBJ2-1, with 7 bases that match TRBD2. The germline V gene has CDR1 SGHTA and CDR2 FQGNSA. V was clipped by 0 bases and J by 1 base; unmatched bases: 3. The CDR3 totals 16 residues. CDR3 sequence: CASSLATSVSYNEQFF. The CDR3 DNA reads as TGTGCCAGCAGCTTAGCAACTAGCGTATCCTACAATGAGCAGTTCTTC.

This clone is a singleton in its sample. The J gene is TRBJ2-7, the V gene TRBV11-3; 10 bases match TRBD1. V dropped 5 bases and J dropped 5; count of bases not matched to a gene: 9. The CDR3 consists of 15 residues. Per the germline V gene, CDR1 is SGHNT and CDR2 is YENEEA. The CDR3 is CASSRTGGNFHEQYF. The CDR3 DNA reads as TGTGCCAGCAGCAGGACAGGGGGAAACTTCCACGAGCAGTACTTC.